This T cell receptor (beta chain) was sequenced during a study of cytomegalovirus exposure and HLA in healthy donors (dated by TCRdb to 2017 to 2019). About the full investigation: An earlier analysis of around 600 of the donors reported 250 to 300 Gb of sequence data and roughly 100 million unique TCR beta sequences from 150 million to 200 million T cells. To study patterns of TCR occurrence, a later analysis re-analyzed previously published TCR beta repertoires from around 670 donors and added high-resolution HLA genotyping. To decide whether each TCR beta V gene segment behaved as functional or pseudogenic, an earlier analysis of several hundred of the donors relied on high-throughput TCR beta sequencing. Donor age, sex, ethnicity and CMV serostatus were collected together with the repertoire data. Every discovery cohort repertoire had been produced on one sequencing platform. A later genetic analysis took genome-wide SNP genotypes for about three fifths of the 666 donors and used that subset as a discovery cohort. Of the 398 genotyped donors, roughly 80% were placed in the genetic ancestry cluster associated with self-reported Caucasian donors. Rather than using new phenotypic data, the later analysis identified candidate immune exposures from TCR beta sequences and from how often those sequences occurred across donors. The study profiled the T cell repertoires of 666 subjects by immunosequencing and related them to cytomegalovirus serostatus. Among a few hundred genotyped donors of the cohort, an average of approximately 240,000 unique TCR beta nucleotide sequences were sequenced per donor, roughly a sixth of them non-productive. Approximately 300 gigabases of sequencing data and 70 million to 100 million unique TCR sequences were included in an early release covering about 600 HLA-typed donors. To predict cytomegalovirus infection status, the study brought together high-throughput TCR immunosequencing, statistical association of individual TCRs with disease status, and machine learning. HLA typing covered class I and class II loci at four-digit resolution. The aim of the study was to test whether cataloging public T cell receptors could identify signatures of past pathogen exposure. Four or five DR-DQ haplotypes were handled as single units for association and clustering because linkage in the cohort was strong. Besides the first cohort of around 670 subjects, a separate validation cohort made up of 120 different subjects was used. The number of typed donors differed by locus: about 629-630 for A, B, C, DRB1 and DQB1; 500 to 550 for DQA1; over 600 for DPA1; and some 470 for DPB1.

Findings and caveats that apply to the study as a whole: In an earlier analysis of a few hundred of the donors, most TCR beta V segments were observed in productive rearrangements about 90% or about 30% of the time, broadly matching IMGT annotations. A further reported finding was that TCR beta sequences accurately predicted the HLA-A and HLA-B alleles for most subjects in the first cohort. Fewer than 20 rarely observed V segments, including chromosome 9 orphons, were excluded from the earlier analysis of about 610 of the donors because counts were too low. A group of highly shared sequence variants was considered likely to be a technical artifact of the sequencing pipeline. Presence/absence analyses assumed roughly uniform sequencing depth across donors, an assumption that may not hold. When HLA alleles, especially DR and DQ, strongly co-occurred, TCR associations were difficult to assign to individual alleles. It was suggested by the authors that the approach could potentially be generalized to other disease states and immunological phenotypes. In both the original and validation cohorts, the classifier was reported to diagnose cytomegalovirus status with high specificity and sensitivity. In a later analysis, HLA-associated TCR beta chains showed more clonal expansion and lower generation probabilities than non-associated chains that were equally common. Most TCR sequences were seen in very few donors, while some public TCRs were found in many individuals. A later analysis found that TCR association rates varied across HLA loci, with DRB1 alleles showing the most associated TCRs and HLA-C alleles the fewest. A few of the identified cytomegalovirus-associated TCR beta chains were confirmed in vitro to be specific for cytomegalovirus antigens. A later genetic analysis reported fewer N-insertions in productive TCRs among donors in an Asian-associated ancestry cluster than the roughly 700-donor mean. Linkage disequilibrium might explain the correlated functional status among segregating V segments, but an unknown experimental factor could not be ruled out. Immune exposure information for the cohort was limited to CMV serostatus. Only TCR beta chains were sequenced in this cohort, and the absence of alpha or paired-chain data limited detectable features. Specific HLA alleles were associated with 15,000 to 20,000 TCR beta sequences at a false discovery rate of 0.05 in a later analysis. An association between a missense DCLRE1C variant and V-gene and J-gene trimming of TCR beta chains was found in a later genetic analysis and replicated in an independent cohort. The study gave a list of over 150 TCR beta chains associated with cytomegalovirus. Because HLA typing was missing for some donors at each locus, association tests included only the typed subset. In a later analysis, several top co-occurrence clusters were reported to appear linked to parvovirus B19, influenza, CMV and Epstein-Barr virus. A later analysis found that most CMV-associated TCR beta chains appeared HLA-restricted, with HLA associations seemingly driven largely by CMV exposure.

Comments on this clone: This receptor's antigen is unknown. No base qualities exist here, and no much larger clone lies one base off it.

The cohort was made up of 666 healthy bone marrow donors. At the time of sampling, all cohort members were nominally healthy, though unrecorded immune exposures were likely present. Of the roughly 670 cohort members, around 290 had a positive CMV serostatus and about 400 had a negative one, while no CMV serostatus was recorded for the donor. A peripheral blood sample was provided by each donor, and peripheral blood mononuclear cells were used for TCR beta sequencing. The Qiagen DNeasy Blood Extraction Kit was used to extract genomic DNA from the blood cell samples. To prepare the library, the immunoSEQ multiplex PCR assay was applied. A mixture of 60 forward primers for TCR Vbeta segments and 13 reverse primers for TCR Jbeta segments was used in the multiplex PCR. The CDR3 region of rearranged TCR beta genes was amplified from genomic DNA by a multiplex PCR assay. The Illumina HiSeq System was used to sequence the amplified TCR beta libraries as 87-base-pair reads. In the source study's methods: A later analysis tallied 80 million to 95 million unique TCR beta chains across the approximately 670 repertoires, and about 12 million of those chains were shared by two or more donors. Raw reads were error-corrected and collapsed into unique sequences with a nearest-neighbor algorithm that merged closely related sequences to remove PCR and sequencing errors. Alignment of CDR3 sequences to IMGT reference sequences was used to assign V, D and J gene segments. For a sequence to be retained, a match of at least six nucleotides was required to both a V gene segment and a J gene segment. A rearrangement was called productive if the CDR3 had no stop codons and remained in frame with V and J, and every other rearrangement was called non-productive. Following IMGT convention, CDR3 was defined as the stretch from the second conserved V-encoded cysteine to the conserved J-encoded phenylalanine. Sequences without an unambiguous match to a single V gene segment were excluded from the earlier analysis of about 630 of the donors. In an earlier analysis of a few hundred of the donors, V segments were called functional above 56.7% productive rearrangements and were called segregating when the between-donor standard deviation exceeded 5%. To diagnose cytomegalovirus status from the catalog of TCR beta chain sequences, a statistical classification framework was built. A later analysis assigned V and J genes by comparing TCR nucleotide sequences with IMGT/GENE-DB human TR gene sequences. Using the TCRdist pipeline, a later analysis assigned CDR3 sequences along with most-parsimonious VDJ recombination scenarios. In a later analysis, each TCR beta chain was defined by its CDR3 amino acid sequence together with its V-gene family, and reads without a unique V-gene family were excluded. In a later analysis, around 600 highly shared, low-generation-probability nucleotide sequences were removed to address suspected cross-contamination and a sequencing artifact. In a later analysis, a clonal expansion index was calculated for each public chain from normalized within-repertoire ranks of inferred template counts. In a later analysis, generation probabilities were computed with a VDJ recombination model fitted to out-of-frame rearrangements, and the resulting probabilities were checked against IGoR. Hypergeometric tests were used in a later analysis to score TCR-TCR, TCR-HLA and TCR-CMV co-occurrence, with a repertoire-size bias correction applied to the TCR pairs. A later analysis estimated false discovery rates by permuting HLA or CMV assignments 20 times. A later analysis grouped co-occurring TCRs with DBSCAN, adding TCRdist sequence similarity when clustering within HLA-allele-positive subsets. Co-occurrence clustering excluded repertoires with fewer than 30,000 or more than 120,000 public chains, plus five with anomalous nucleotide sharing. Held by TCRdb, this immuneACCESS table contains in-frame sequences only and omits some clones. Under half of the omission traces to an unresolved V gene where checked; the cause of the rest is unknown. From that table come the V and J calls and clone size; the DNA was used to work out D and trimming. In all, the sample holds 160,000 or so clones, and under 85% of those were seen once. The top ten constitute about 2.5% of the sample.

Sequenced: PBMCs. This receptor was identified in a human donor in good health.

This receptor carries the CDR3 CASSQASGGRNEQFF. The sequence in DNA is TGCGCCAGCAGCCAGGCCTCCGGGGGGCGCAATGAGCAGTTCTTC. The chain is assembled from TRBV4-3 and TRBJ2-1, with TRBD2 as a weak D call on 7 bases. A distance of 15 bases separates the germline ends of V and J, which lose 3 bases and 6 bases respectively. The CDR3 sequence holds 15 residues, the cysteine and phenylalanine included. Kept here is only the CDR3 DNA, which spans 45 bases and is read in frame from base 1. CDR1 and CDR2 are drawn from the germline V gene: LGHNA, YSLEER.